This TCR beta chain is from a study of neurological immune-mediated disorders. With 0 bases removed from V and 2 bases from J, the gap between germline ends came to 7 bases. This CDR3 has 14 amino acids. CDR1 is LGHNA and CDR2 is YSLEER in the germline V gene. This clonotype was seen at least ten times. The authors made cDNA by 5'RACE with 10-nucleotide random UMIs. Each CDR3 protein gets one entry after TCRdb re-called the 5' RACE reads with MiXCR. The data show 87,000 or so distinct CDR3 sequences, with under 4.5% seen just once and around 3.1% held by the top ten. Sequencing was done on a sample of PBMCs. This receptor was taken from a woman aged 45 to 65 with multiple sclerosis. V usage is TRBV4-3 and J usage is TRBJ1-2; D gene unclear. The CDR3 DNA reads as TGCGCCAGCAGCCAAGAGTTGGTAAACTATGGCTACACCTTC. This sequence encodes CASSQELVNYGYTF.